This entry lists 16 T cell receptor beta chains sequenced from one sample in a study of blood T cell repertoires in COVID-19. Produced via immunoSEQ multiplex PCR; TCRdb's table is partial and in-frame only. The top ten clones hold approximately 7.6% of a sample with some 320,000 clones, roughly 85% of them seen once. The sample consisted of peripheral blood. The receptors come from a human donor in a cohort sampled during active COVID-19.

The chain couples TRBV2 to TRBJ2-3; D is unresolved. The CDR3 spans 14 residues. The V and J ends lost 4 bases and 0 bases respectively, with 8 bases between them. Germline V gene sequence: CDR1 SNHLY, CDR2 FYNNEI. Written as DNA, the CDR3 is TGTGCCAGCAGTGGCGAGGTTAGCACAGATACGCAGTATTTT. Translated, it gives CASSGEVSTDTQYF.

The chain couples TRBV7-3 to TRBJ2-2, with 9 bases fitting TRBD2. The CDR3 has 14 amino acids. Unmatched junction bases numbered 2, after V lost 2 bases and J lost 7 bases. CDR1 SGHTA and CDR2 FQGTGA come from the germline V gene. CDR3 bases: TGTGCCAGCAGCTTAGGGACTAGCTTCGGGGAGCTGTTTTTT. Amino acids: CASSLGTSFGELFF.

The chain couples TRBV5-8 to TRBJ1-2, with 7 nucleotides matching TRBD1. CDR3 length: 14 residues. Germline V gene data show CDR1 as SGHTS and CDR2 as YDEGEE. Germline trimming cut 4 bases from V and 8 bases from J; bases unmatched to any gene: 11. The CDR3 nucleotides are TGTGCCAGCAGCCCTCGACAGGGTTATGGCGGCTACACCTTC. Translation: CASSPRQGYGGYTF. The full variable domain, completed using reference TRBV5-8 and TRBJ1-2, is EAGVTQSPTHLIKTRGQQATLRCSPISGHTSVYWYQQALGLGLQFLLWYDEGEERNRGNFPPRFSGRQFPNYSSELNVNALELEDSALYLCASSPRQGYGGYTFGSGTRLTVV.

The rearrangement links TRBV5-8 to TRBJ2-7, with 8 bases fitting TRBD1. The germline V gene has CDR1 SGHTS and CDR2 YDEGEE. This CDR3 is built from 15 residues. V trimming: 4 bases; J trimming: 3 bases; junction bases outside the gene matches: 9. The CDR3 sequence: CASSRGQGENYEQYF. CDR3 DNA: TGTGCCAGCAGCCGCGGACAGGGTGAAAACTACGAGCAGTACTTC.

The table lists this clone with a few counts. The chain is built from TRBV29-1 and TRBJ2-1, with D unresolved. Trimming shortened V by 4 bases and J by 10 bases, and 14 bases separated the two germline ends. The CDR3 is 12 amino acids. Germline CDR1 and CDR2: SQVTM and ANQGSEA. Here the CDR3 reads CSVVSRQYEQFF. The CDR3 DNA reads TGCAGCGTTGTCTCTAGGCAGTACGAGCAGTTCTTC.

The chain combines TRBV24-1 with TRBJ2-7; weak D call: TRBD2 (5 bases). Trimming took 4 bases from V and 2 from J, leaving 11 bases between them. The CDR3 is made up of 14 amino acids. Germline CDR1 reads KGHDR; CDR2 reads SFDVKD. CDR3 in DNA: TGTGCCACCAGTGACGGGGTCACGACCTACGAGCAGTACTTC. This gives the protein CATSDGVTTYEQYF.

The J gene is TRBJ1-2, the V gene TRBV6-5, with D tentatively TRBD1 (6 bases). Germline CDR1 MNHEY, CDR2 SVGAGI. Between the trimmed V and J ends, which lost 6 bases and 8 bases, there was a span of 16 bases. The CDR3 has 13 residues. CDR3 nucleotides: TGTGCCAGCAGGGACAGAGATCATTCCGGCTACACCTTC. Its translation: CASRDRDHSGYTF.

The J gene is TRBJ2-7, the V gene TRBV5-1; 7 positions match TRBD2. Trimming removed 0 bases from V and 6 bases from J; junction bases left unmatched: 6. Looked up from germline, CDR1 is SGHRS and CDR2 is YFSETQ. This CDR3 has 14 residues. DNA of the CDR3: TGCGCCAGCAGCTTGGCGGGGGGATCCAGCGAGCAGTACTTC. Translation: CASSLAGGSSEQYF.

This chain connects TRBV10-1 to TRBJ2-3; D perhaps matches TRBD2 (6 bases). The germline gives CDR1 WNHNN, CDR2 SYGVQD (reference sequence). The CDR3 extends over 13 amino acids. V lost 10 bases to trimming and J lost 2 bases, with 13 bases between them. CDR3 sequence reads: CATAGLDTDTQYF. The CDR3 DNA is TGCGCCACGGCGGGGCTTGACACAGATACGCAGTATTTT.

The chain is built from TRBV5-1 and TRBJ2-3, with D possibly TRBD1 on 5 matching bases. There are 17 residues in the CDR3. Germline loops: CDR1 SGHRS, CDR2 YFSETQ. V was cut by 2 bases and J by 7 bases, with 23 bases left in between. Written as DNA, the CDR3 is TGCGCCAGCAGCTTAACCGTGGGGTCGGGCAGGGCGAATACGCAGTATTTT. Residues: CASSLTVGSGRANTQYF.

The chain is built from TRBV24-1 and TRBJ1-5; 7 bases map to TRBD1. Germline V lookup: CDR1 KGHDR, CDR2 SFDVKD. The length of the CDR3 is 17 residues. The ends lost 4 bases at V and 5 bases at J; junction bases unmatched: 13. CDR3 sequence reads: CATSDVLGTAEDQPQHF. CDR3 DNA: TGTGCCACCAGTGACGTACTCGGGACAGCGGAAGATCAGCCCCAGCATTTT.

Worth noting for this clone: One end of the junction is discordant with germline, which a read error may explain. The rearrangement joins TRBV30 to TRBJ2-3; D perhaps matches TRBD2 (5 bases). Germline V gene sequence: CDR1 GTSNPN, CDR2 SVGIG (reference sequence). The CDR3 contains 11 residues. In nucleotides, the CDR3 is TGTGCCTGGAGCACGGGGTTCATCCGGGATTTT. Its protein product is CAWSTGFIRDF.

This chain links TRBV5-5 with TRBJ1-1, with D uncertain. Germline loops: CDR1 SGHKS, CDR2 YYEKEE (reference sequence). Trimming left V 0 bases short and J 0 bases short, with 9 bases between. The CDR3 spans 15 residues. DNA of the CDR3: TGTGCCAGCAGCTTGGTACTTCCCATGAACACTGAAGCTTTCTTT. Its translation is CASSLVLPMNTEAFF.

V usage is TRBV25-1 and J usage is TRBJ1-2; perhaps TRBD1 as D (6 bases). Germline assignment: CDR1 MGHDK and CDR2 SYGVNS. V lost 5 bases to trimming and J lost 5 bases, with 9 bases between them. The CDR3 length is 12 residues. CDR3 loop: CASSRTAYGYTF. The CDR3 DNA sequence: TGTGCCAGCAGTAGGACAGCTTATGGCTACACCTTC.

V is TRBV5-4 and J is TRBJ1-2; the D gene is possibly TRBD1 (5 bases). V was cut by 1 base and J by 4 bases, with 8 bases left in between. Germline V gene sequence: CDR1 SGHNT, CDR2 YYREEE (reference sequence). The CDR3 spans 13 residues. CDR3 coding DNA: TGTGCCAGCAGCTTGACAGGCTTCTATGGCTACACCTTC. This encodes CASSLTGFYGYTF.

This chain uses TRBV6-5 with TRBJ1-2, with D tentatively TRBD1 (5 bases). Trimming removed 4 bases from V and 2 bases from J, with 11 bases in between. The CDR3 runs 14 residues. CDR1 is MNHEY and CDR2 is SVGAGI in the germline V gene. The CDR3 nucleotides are TGTGCCAGCAGTTGGGGTCGGACAAACTATGGCTACACCTTC. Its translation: CASSWGRTNYGYTF.